A single sample is the source of the 30 T cell receptor beta chains below, sequenced in a study of CD8+CD57+ T cells in acquired aplastic anemia. It was genomic DNA that served as the template for profiling TCR beta VDJ and CDR3. One entry per CDR3 protein results from TCRdb running MiXCR on the reads. This sample has some 42,000 distinct CDR3 sequences, with approximately 71% found just once. Sequencing was carried out using sorted CD4+, CD8+, or CD8+CD57+ T cells (not recorded which) from PBMCs. The source of these receptors is a human donor in good health, serving as a control.

V usage is TRBV7-2 and J usage is TRBJ2-5, with 7 positions matching TRBD1. CDR3 length: 13 residues. Germline V gene data show CDR1 as SGHTA and CDR2 as FQGNSA. The ends lost 4 bases at V and 5 bases at J; junction bases unmatched: 4. Written as DNA, the CDR3 is TGTGCCAGCAGCTCAGGGGGAAGCGAGACCCAGTACTTC. Encoded protein: CASSSGGSETQYF.

A remark on this clonotype: A read error is possible here, since a much larger clone lies one base away. The CDR3 sequence: CASGLVRNTDTQYF. The CDR3 nucleotides read TGTGCCAGCGGCTTAGTCCGGAACACAGATACGCAGTATTTT. The gene calls are TRBV13 and TRBJ2-3; no clear D. There are 14 residues in the CDR3. CDR1 PRHDT and CDR2 FYEKMQ come from the germline V gene (reference sequence). Filled out from reference TRBV13 and TRBJ2-3, the complete variable domain reads AAGVIQSPRHLIKEKRETATLKCYPIPRHDTVYWYQQGPGQDPQFLISFYEKMQSDKGSIPDRFSAQQFSDYHSELNMSSLELGDSALYFCASGLVRNTDTQYFGPGTRLTVL.

The chain carries TRBV5-6 and TRBJ2-7, with 10 bases lining up with TRBD2. The germline V gene has CDR1 SGHDT and CDR2 YYEEEE. Trimming at V came to 3 bases and at J to 3 bases, leaving 3 bases not matched to a gene. This CDR3 contains 14 residues. The DNA of the CDR3 is TGTGCCAGCAGCTGGAGGACTAGCGGCTACGAGCAGTACTTC. It encodes CASSWRTSGYEQYF.

The J gene is TRBJ2-7, the V gene TRBV19; D is perhaps TRBD1 (6 bases). The germline CDR1 and CDR2 sequences are LNHDA and SQIVND (reference sequence). The V gene lost 5 bases and the J gene lost 1 base, with 12 bases spanning the gap. This CDR3 comprises 14 residues. CDR3 sequence (DNA): TGTGCCAGTAGTGAACAGGGCACTTCCTACGAGCAGTACTTC. As protein: CASSEQGTSYEQYF.

There are many counts of this clonotype. The V call is TRBV4-3, the J call TRBJ2-1; a possible D gene is TRBD1 (6 bases). This CDR3 has 16 amino acids. Trimming took off 2 bases at V and 9 bases at J, with 20 bases between the two ends. Germline V gives CDR1 LGHNA, CDR2 YSLEER. CDR3 nucleotides: TGCGCCAGCAGCCAACGACAGGTTGGGGGTAACAGTGAGCAGTTCTTC. Translated: CASSQRQVGGNSEQFF.

This clonotype is labeled medium-sized. Germline is not matched at one junction end, which may reflect a read error. This sequence joins TRBV7-7 and TRBJ2-3; D might be TRBD2 (6 bases). Per germline, CDR1 SSHAT and CDR2 FNYEAQ (reference sequence). CDR3 length equals 16 residues. The CDR3 here is CASSAGTSTSTDTQYF. The CDR3 DNA sequence: TGTGCTAGCAGCGCGGGGACGTCAACTAGCACAGATACGCAGTATTTT. Based on the CDR3 plus reference TRBV7-7 and TRBJ2-3, the full variable domain is GAGVSQSPRYKVTKRGQDVTLRCDPISSHATLYWYQQALGQGPEFLTYFNYEAQPDKSGLPSDRFSAERPEGSISTLTIQRTEQRDSAMYRCASSAGTSTSTDTQYFGPGTRLTVL.

J is TRBJ2-6 and V is TRBV19; 9 nucleotides agree with TRBD1. CDR3 length: 16 residues. Germline CDR1 and CDR2: LNHDA and SQIVND (reference sequence). Trimming cost V 4 bases and J 2 bases; bases outside gene matches: 3. The CDR3 loop is CASSTRQGAGANVLTF. The CDR3 region has the DNA TGTGCCAGTAGTACCAGACAGGGGGCTGGGGCCAACGTCCTGACTTTC.

The chain uses TRBV10-3 and TRBJ2-5; 10 nucleotides align to TRBD2. The CDR3 consists of 15 residues. Germline lookup yields CDR1 ENHRY and CDR2 SYGVKD. Trimming cost V 6 bases and J 4 bases; bases outside gene matches: 8. CDR3 residues: CAIRRGLAEGETQYF. CDR3 bases: TGTGCCATCAGGAGAGGACTAGCGGAAGGAGAGACCCAGTACTTC.

This clonotype qualifies as medium-sized. V is TRBV25-1 and J is TRBJ2-7; D is unclear. Germline lookup yields CDR1 MGHDK and CDR2 SYGVNS. Trimming cost V 1 base and J 6 bases, with 13 bases left between them. CDR3 length: 14 amino acids. The CDR3 reads CASSESEPTFEQYF. In DNA form, the CDR3 reads TGTGCCAGCAGTGAATCTGAGCCTACTTTCGAGCAGTACTTC.

This chain joins TRBV7-6 and TRBJ2-5; D unresolved. With 3 bases removed from V and 7 bases from J, the gap between germline ends came to 6 bases. Germline V lookup: CDR1 SGHVS, CDR2 FNYEAQ. The CDR3 is made up of 11 amino acids. DNA for the CDR3: TGTGCCAGCAGCTTGTACGGGACCCAGTACTTC. Translated: CASSLYGTQYF.

This sequence joins TRBV29-1 and TRBJ2-6, with D possibly matching TRBD2 (5 bases). V lost 4 bases to trimming and J lost 3 bases, with 10 bases between them. Per germline, CDR1 SQVTM and CDR2 ANQGSEA. CDR3 length: 14 residues. CDR3 protein: CSVARAGGANVLTF. The CDR3, as DNA: TGCAGCGTTGCGCGGGCTGGTGGGGCCAACGTCCTGACTTTC.

This chain joins TRBV19 and TRBJ1-6; no clear D. V dropped 6 bases and J dropped 10 bases, with 13 bases sitting between them. The CDR3 has 13 residues. CDR1 and CDR2 from the germline V gene are LNHDA and SQIVND (reference sequence). For the CDR3, the DNA is TGTGCCAGTAGCGAAAGAGCAAGGTCACCCCTCCACTTT. It is translated as CASSERARSPLHF. Full variable domain (rest looked up from reference TRBV19 and TRBJ1-6): DGGITQSPKYLFRKEGQNVTLSCEQNLNHDAMYWYRQDPGQGLRLIYYSQIVNDFQKGDIAEGYSVSREKKESFPLTVTSAQKNPTAFYLCASSERARSPLHFGNGTRLTVT.

This clonotype appeared many times. The chain combines TRBV6-2 or TRBV6-3 with TRBJ2-1; D tentatively fits TRBD1 or TRBD2 (5 bases each). This CDR3 has 16 residues. Trimming pared 4 bases from V and 6 bases from J, leaving 19 bases between. The germline V gene has CDR1 MNHEY and CDR2 SVGEGT. The CDR3 loop reads CASSWGTQPGFNEQFF. For the CDR3, the DNA is TGTGCCAGCAGTTGGGGGACCCAGCCGGGTTTCAATGAGCAGTTCTTC.

This clonotype was picked up many times. This chain connects TRBV13 to TRBJ1-2; TRBD1 matches at 7 bases. Germline assignment: CDR1 PRHDT and CDR2 FYEKMQ (reference sequence). This CDR3 contains 14 residues. V trimming: 5 bases; J trimming: 6 bases; junction bases outside the gene matches: 9. The DNA of the CDR3 is TGTGCCAGCAGCATTCGAACAGGGGCGGATGGCTACACCTTC. Amino acids: CASSIRTGADGYTF.

This clonotype came up a few times. V usage is TRBV20-1 and J usage is TRBJ1-1; D uncertain. V was clipped by 0 bases and J by 0 bases, with 5 bases between them. This CDR3 has 13 residues. In germline, CDR1 is DFQATT, CDR2 SNEGSKA (reference sequence). DNA of the CDR3: TGCAGTGCTAGAGACAGGTTGAACACTGAAGCTTTCTTT. It yields the protein CSARDRLNTEAFF.

V is TRBV24-1 and J is TRBJ2-2, with 9 bases fitting TRBD2. Germline-derived CDR1 and CDR2 are KGHDR and SFDVKD. The CDR3 covers 17 residues. V shed 3 bases, J shed 5 bases, and the junction held 9 bases outside the gene matches. The CDR3 DNA reads TGTGCCACCAGTGATCCCCCCATAGCGGGAGAAACCGGGGAGCTGTTTTTT. It yields the protein CATSDPPIAGETGELFF.

The chain is built from TRBV20-1 and TRBJ2-3; 10 nucleotides match TRBD2. V lost 2 bases, J lost 2 bases, and 1 base stayed unmatched. There are 14 residues in the CDR3. Germline values: CDR1 DFQATT, CDR2 SNEGSKA (reference sequence). The DNA for the CDR3 is TGCAGTGCTAGAAGCGGGGGGGCCACAGATACGCAGTATTTT. Its translation is CSARSGGATDTQYF.

This clonotype was recorded at least ten times. The chain has TRBV7-9 and TRBJ1-2; 7 nucleotides align to TRBD1. The CDR3 contains 16 residues. The ends lost 3 bases at V and 4 bases at J; junction bases unmatched: 11. Germline V CDR1 and CDR2: SEHNR, FQNEAQ (reference sequence). CDR3 residues: CASSLGQLGGLYGYTF. The CDR3, as DNA: TGTGCCAGCAGCTTGGGACAGCTAGGAGGGCTCTATGGCTACACCTTC.

Ten or more counts support this clonotype. The chain joins TRBV20-1 to TRBJ1-1, with 8 bases that match TRBD1. This CDR3 contains 15 residues. CDR1 is DFQATT and CDR2 is SNEGSKA in the germline V gene (reference sequence). The junction had 9 bases not matched to a gene; V was cut back by 0 bases and J by 6 bases. The CDR3 protein is CSARDPRQGSAEAFF. The DNA for the CDR3 is TGCAGTGCTAGAGACCCAAGACAGGGGAGTGCTGAAGCTTTCTTT.

On this clonotype: A much larger clone sits a single nucleotide away, making a read error possible. V gene TRBV5-1 combines with J gene TRBJ2-5, with 11 bases lining up with TRBD2. Germline V gives CDR1 SGHRS, CDR2 YFSETQ. The CDR3 covers 19 residues. With 1 base clipped from V and 4 bases from J, the junction kept 15 bases outside the gene matches. The CDR3 region has the DNA TGCGCCAGCAGCTTGTGGCTAGCGGGGGGCATCGGCATTGGAGAGACCCAGTACTTC. Translated: CASSLWLAGGIGIGETQYF. The full variable domain, its missing parts supplied by reference TRBV5-1 and TRBJ2-5, is KAGVTQTPRYLIKTRGQQVTLSCSPISGHRSVSWYQQTPGQGLQFLFEYFSETQRNKGNFPGRFSGRQFSNSRSEMNVSTLELGDSALYLCASSLWLAGGIGIGETQYFGPGTRLLVL.

This clonotype has just a few counts. V is TRBV19 and J is TRBJ2-7; 10 nucleotides match TRBD1. This CDR3 comprises 15 residues. Losses at the gene ends were 5 bases for V and 2 bases for J; bases not matched to a gene: 6. Germline assignment: CDR1 LNHDA and CDR2 SQIVND (reference sequence). The CDR3 DNA follows: TGTGCCAGTAGTGCCGGACAGGGGGGAGCCTACGAGCAGTACTTC. Its protein is CASSAGQGGAYEQYF.

J is TRBJ1-6 and V is TRBV2; possible D gene TRBD1, 6 bases. Germline CDR1 reads SNHLY; CDR2 reads FYNNEI. This CDR3 contains 15 residues. V dropped 5 bases and J dropped 0 bases, with 8 bases sitting between them. The CDR3 DNA follows: TGTGCCAGCAGTACAGGGTACTCCTATAATTCACCCCTCCACTTT. Protein: CASSTGYSYNSPLHF. Combining the CDR3 with reference TRBV2 and TRBJ1-6 gives the whole variable domain EPEVTQTPSHQVTQMGQEVILRCVPISNHLYFYWYRQILGQKVEFLVSFYNNEISEKSEIFDDQFSVERPDGSNFTLKIRSTKLEDSAMYFCASSTGYSYNSPLHFGNGTRLTVT.

The chain is built from TRBV19 and TRBJ1-2; 7 positions agree with TRBD1. Germline V gene sequence: CDR1 LNHDA, CDR2 SQIVND (reference sequence). The CDR3 totals 13 residues. The junction had 5 bases not matched to a gene; V was cut back by 5 bases and J by 5 bases. This CDR3 is CASSPTGTYGYTF. The CDR3, as DNA: TGTGCCAGTAGTCCGACAGGGACATATGGCTACACCTTC.

This clonotype was counted between two and nine times. The J gene is TRBJ1-1, the V gene TRBV7-8; 9 bases map to TRBD1. The CDR3 length is 15 residues. Losses at the gene ends were 0 bases for V and 6 bases for J; bases not matched to a gene: 5. Germline assignment: CDR1 SGHVS and CDR2 FQNEAQ. CDR3 amino acids: CASSLAVQGAAEAFF. The DNA of the CDR3 is TGTGCCAGCAGCTTAGCGGTACAGGGGGCCGCTGAAGCTTTCTTT.

The CDR3 protein is CSARPGGYEQYF. CDR3 bases: TGCAGTGCTAGGCCAGGGGGGTACGAGCAGTACTTC. The V call is TRBV20-1, the J call TRBJ2-7, with D possibly being TRBD1 (7 bases). The CDR3 has 12 residues. V was shortened by 3 bases and J by 4 bases, with 10 bases between the two germline ends. CDR1 DFQATT and CDR2 SNEGSKA come from the germline V gene (reference sequence).

The gene calls are TRBV7-8 and TRBJ2-1, with a weak D call TRBD1 (6 bases). CDR1 is SGHVS and CDR2 is FQNEAQ in the germline V gene. This CDR3 comprises 16 residues. Deletions cut 1 base from V and 9 bases from J, with 19 bases between. The DNA for the CDR3 is TGTGCCAGCAGCTTAGTTGGGGGCCTGACAGAGGTTGAGCAGTTCTTC. Translation gives CASSLVGGLTEVEQFF.

Comments on this clonotype: One junction end does not reproduce the germline sequence, and a read error may be involved. J is TRBJ2-5 and V is TRBV24-1; D may match TRBD1 or TRBD2 (5 bases each). Germline CDR1 reads KGHDR; CDR2 reads SFDVKD. This CDR3 is built from 14 residues. The CDR3 bases are TGTGCCAGCAGTTTAGGGACGATCCCGGAGACCCAGTACTTC. This encodes CASSLGTIPETQYF.

V and J are TRBV7-3 and TRBJ1-3; D gene ambiguous. Germline V lookup: CDR1 SGHTA, CDR2 FQGTGA. The CDR3 has 15 residues. Trimming left V 5 bases short and J 0 bases short, with 11 bases between. The CDR3 DNA reads as TGTGCCAGCAGCGAGGACGGCTTCTCTGGAAACACCATATATTTT. Translated: CASSEDGFSGNTIYF.

This clonotype was found a few times. A read error may produce the germline difference seen at one junction end. This chain uses TRBV7-7 with TRBJ2-5; D is possibly TRBD1 (5 bases). The CDR3 extends over 14 amino acids. Germline CDR1 SSHAT, CDR2 FNYEAQ (reference sequence). CDR3: CASSQGQGRETQYF. DNA of the CDR3: TGTGCTAGCAGCCAGGGTCAGGGTCGAGAGACCCAGTACTTC.

This chain uses TRBV7-9 with TRBJ2-5; the D gene is possibly TRBD1 (5 bases). The CDR3 consists of 15 residues. Germline CDR1 is SEHNR and CDR2 is FQNEAQ (reference sequence). V dropped 1 base and J dropped 5 bases, with 14 bases sitting between them. As DNA, the CDR3 is TGTGCCAGCAGCTTAGAGGACACCTCCCTGGAGACCCAGTACTTC. It specifies CASSLEDTSLETQYF.